What follows are 4 T cell receptor beta chains derived from one specimen sequenced in a study of CD8 T cells in Susac syndrome. Random hexamers were used to reverse transcribe the RNA input (about 0.5 to 1 ug). TCRdb recomputed calls from the immunoSEQ multiplex PCR reads with MiXCR, one row per CDR3 protein. There are around 130,000 distinct CDR3 sequences in the sample; 85% to 95% occur only once, and 0.098% lies in the top ten. Input material: CD4+ T cells from PBMCs. Source of these receptors: a human donor in good health.

The chain combines TRBV7-2 with TRBJ2-7, with D perhaps matching TRBD2 (6 bases). Germline V gives CDR1 SGHTA, CDR2 FQGNSA. This CDR3 comprises 16 residues. V was pared by 2 bases and J by 0 bases, with 14 bases between. DNA of the CDR3: TGTGCCAGCAGCTTACTCGGGGGTAGGAGCTCCTACGAGCAGTACTTC. It is translated as CASSLLGGRSSYEQYF.

This clonotype was found a few times. The rearrangement uses TRBV12-3 or TRBV12-4 and TRBJ1-1; TRBD1 matches 12 bases. The CDR3 sequence is 16 residues long. The J segment lost 4 bases and the V segment lost 3 bases, leaving 6 bases of the junction unmatched. The DNA for the CDR3 is TGTGCCAGCAGTTTGGGACAGGGGGCGCGGGGCACTGAAGCTTTCTTT. Translating it yields CASSLGQGARGTEAFF.

The chain uses TRBV2 and TRBJ1-5; 9 bases are shared with TRBD1. The CDR3 loop spans 13 amino acids. V gave up 6 bases and J gave up 7 bases; unmatched junction bases: 4. Germline lookup yields CDR1 SNHLY and CDR2 FYNNEI. CDR3 loop: CASRTGGQQPQHF. The CDR3 region has the DNA TGTGCCAGCAGGACAGGGGGGCAACAGCCCCAGCATTTT.

This chain uses TRBV7-2 with TRBJ2-3; unclear D gene. Germline CDR1 and CDR2: SGHTA and FQGNSA. V lost 1 base to trimming and J lost 5 bases, with 13 bases between them. The length of the CDR3 is 15 residues. The CDR3 DNA follows: TGTGCCAGCAGCTTAGGGCCCGCTGGGGAAGATACGCAGTATTTT. As protein: CASSLGPAGEDTQYF.